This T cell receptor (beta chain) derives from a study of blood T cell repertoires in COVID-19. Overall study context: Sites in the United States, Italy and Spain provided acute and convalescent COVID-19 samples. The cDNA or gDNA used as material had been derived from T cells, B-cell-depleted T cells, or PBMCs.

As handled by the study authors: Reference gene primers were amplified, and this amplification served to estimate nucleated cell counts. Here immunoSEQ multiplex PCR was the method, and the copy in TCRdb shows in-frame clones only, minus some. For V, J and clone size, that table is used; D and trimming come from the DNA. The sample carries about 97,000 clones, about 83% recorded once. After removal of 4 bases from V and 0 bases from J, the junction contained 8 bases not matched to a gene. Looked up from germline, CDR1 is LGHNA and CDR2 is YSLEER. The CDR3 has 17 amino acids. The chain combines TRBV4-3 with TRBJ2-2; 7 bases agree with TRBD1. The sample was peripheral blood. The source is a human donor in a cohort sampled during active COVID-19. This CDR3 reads CASSRVRDSANTGELFF. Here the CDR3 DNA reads TGCGCCAGCAGCCGAGTCCGGGACAGCGCGAACACCGGGGAGCTGTTTTTT.